This TCR beta chain was retrieved from a study of blood T cell repertoires in COVID-19. Study at large: The United States, Italy and Spain provided the acute and convalescent COVID-19 samples.

This CDR3 is built from 14 residues. CDR1 SGDLS and CDR2 YYNGEE come from the germline V gene. Trimming removed 0 bases at V and 2 bases at J, with 7 bases between. The assay was immunoSEQ multiplex PCR, and TCRdb's table has in-frame clones only and misses some. This table holds about 120,000 clones, more than 75% found once. The chain uses TRBV9 and TRBJ2-3, with a weak D call TRBD2 (5 bases). Sequencing input: peripheral blood. This TCR was sampled from a man between 60 and 75 years old with acute or convalescent COVID-19. Here the CDR3 DNA reads TGTGCCAGCAGCGTAGCACTAGACACAGATACGCAGTATTTT. It codes for CASSVALDTDTQYF.